A single sample is the source of the 4 T cell receptor beta chains below, sequenced in a study of cytomegalovirus exposure and HLA in healthy donors. Primers included in the PCR were 60 Vbeta and 13 Jbeta primers. TCRdb's copy holds only in-frame clones and misses some; the assay was immunoSEQ multiplex PCR. The sample contains roughly 130,000 clones, 70% to 85% of which appear only once. Specimen: PBMCs. These receptor sequences come from a woman between 50 and 59 years old in good health and CMV-seropositive.

Here the CDR3 DNA reads TGCGCCAGCGGGATAGCGGGGGTCACAGATACGCAGTATTTT. It is translated as CASGIAGVTDTQYF. The chain recombines TRBV4-3 with TRBJ2-3; the match to TRBD2 covers 9 bases. V shed 8 bases and J 2 bases; nucleotides not matched to a gene: 5. From germline, CDR1 is LGHNA and CDR2 YSLEER. The CDR3 consists of 14 residues.

The chain combines TRBV6-1 with TRBJ1-1; the D gene is possibly TRBD1 (5 bases). CDR1 and CDR2 (germline): MNHNS, SASEGT. This CDR3 has 14 residues. V was shortened by 1 base and J by 5 bases, with 11 bases between the two germline ends. The CDR3 nucleotides are TGTGCCAGCAGTGAAGGGGGGAGGAGGACTGAAGCTTTCTTT. It yields the protein CASSEGGRRTEAFF.

The chain recombines TRBV5-1 with TRBJ1-1; D is uncertain. The CDR3 has 14 residues. V was shortened by 1 base and J by 5 bases, with 12 bases between the two germline ends. CDR1 and CDR2 from the germline V gene are SGHRS and YFSETQ. The CDR3 is CASSLSGRGTEAFF. In DNA, the CDR3 is TGCGCCAGCAGCTTGTCGGGTCGGGGAACTGAAGCTTTCTTT.

The chain recombines TRBV6-5 with TRBJ2-3; TRBD1 agrees at 7 bases. Trimming took 2 bases from V and 2 from J; bases not matched to a gene: 7. The CDR3 has 16 residues. Germline V gene lookup returns CDR1 MNHEY and CDR2 SVGAGI. The CDR3 DNA reads TGTGCCAGCAGTTACACGACGGGGACAGCCACAGATACGCAGTATTTT. This encodes CASSYTTGTATDTQYF.